This T cell receptor beta chain was profiled in a study of CD8 T cells in ankylosing spondylitis. Study-level findings and limits: About 8 highly homologous variants made up a TCR beta motif, and this motif appeared characteristic of ankylosing spondylitis blood.

For this clonotype: As yet, its antigen is unknown.

V was clipped by 2 bases and J by 2 bases; unmatched bases: 2. This CDR3 contains 14 residues. Germline V CDR1 and CDR2: MNHEY, SVGAGI. TCR beta libraries were made by quantitative 5'-RACE with molecular barcodes. MiXCR, run by TCRdb on the 5' RACE reads, gives a single entry per CDR3 protein. The sample comprises around 890,000 distinct CDR3 sequences, approximately 10% of which are singletons, and approximately 0.5% rests with the top ten. The source material was blood, either unsorted or a sorted T cell fraction (not recorded which). The V call is TRBV6-5, the J call TRBJ1-2; 7 nucleotides match TRBD1. This TCR came from a male donor with ankylosing spondylitis. The CDR3 coding sequence is TGTGCCAGCAGTTACGCGACAGGGAACTATGGCTACACCTTC. Its protein product is CASSYATGNYGYTF.